Presented here are 7 T cell receptor beta chains from one specimen sequenced in a study of CD8 T cells in ankylosing spondylitis. TCRdb re-called the 5' RACE reads with MiXCR, one entry per CDR3 protein. Counted here are 120,000 or so distinct CDR3 sequences, roughly 15% occurring once; the ten biggest clones make up almost 3%. What was sequenced was blood, either unsorted or a sorted T cell fraction (not recorded which). The receptors were gathered from a female donor with ankylosing spondylitis or in good health (not recorded which).

Remarks on this clonotype: This could be a read error, since a much larger clone is one nucleotide away. The gene calls are TRBV7-3 and TRBJ1-3; the D gene is possibly TRBD1 (5 bases). Germline-derived CDR1 and CDR2 are SGHTA and FQGTGA. The CDR3 contains 16 residues. CDR3 sequence reads: CACSLNAGGAGNTIYF. CDR3 bases: TGTGCCTGCAGCTTAAATGCCGGGGGGGCTGGAAACACCATATATTTT.

The chain combines TRBV10-3 with TRBJ1-4, with 8 bases identical to TRBD1. CDR3 length equals 12 residues. Germline CDR1 reads ENHRY; CDR2 reads SYGVKD. J gave up 14 bases and V 5 bases, and 7 bases lay outside the gene matches. The CDR3 protein is CAISPGQGELFF. In DNA form, the CDR3 reads TGTGCCATCAGTCCCGGACAGGGTGAGCTGTTTTTT.

The V call is TRBV7-6, the J call TRBJ2-5; D gene unclear. Trimming shortened V by 1 base and J by 3 bases, and 15 bases separated the two germline ends. In germline, CDR1 is SGHVS, CDR2 FNYEAQ. CDR3 length equals 16 residues. Written as DNA, the CDR3 is TGTGCCAGCAGCTTAGTTTTGGGCGGATTTGAAGAGACCCAGTACTTC. It codes for CASSLVLGGFEETQYF.

This clonotype appeared many times. The chain carries TRBV28 and TRBJ2-3; 7 positions agree with TRBD1. The V gene end was trimmed by 3 bases and the J gene end by 5 bases; junction bases not matched to a gene: 2. This CDR3 is 13 amino acids long. CDR1 is MDHEN, CDR2 SYDVKM, per germline. CDR3 sequence reads: CASSLYRGDTQYF. The DNA for the CDR3 is TGTGCCAGCAGTTTGTACAGGGGAGATACGCAGTATTTT.

The chain couples TRBV10-3 to TRBJ2-5, with TRBD2 as a possible D gene (6 bases). CDR1 and CDR2 (germline): ENHRY, SYGVKD. Deletions cut 3 bases from V and 0 bases from J, with 14 bases between. The CDR3 length is 16 residues. CDR3 sequence (DNA): TGTGCCATCAGTGACTCGACTAGGGAGTACCAAGAGACCCAGTACTTC. Translating it yields CAISDSTREYQETQYF.

On this clonotype: A much larger clone sits a single nucleotide away, making a read error possible. V gene TRBV12-3 or TRBV12-4 combines with J gene TRBJ2-2; D is possibly TRBD2 (6 bases). The CDR3 runs to 14 residues. CDR3 in amino acids: CASSFPGNTGGLFF. CDR3 sequence (DNA): TGTGCCAGCAGTTTCCCGGGGAACACCGGGGGGCTGTTTTTT.

The J gene is TRBJ1-5, the V gene TRBV7-9, with D possibly matching TRBD1 (5 bases). The V and J ends lost 8 bases and 6 bases respectively, with 26 bases between them. The CDR3 extends over 17 amino acids. Germline V gene data show CDR1 as SEHNR and CDR2 as FQNEAQ (reference sequence). The CDR3 coding sequence is TGTGCCAGCGGCTGGTCTTTTAGCGAGGGGCCTCGTCAGCCCCAGCATTTT. Its protein is CASGWSFSEGPRQPQHF.